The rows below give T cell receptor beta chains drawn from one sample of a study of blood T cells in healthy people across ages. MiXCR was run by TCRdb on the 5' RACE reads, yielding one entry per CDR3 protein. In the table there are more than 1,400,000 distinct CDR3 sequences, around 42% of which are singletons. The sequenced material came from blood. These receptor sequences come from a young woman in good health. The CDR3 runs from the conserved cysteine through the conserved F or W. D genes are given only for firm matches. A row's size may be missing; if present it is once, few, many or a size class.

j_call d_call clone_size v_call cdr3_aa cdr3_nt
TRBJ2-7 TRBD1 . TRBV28 CASSLFGTGPTYEQYF TGTGCCAGCAGTTTATTTGGGACAGGGCCTACCTACGAGCAGTACTTC
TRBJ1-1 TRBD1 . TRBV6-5 CASSYSSGTGGAETEAFF TGTGCCAGCAGTTACTCTTCCGGGACAGGGGGCGCGGAAACTGAAGCTTTCTTT
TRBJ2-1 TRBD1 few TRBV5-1 CASSPGTGGMDEQFF TGCGCCAGCAGCCCAGGGACAGGGGGCATGGATGAGCAGTTCTTC
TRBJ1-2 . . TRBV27 CASAPGGNYGYTF TGTGCCAGTGCTCCGGGGGGGAACTATGGCTACACCTTC
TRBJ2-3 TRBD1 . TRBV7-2 CASSLSGTGGADTQYF TGTGCCAGCAGCCTTTCCGGGACAGGGGGAGCAGATACGCAGTATTTT
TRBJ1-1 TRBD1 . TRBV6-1 CASTLGGQGGFMNTEAFF TGTGCCAGCACCCTAGGGGGACAGGGGGGATTCATGAACACTGAAGCTTTCTTT
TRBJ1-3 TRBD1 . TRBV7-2 CASSGSTGMRGNTIYF TGTGCCAGCAGCGGATCGACAGGGATGAGAGGAAACACCATATATTTT
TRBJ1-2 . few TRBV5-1 CASSPGEGSYGYTF TGCGCCAGCAGCCCCGGGGAGGGAAGCTATGGCTACACCTTC
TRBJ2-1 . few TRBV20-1 CSASRQTVNNEQFF TGCAGTGCCTCTAGACAGACAGTTAACAATGAGCAGTTCTTC
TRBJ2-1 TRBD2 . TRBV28 CASSLGISGGPAGEQFF TGTGCCAGCAGTTTAGGGATTAGCGGGGGCCCCGCTGGTGAGCAGTTCTTC
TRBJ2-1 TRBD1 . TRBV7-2 CASSLGRGPHNEQFF TGTGCCAGCAGCTTAGGTAGGGGGCCCCACAATGAGCAGTTCTTC
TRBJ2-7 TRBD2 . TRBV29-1 CSVATSGSTPEQYF TGCAGCGTTGCGACTAGCGGGAGCACACCCGAGCAGTACTTC
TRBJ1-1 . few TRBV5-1 CASTKGGRWGMNTEAFF TGCGCCAGCACAAAAGGGGGGCGATGGGGAATGAACACTGAAGCTTTCTTT
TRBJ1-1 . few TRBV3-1 CASSQDPPGREAFF TGTGCCAGCAGCCAAGATCCCCCAGGGAGGGAAGCTTTCTTT
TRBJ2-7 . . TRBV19 CASKARRSAYEQYF TGTGCCAGTAAAGCCAGGAGGTCGGCCTACGAGCAGTACTTC
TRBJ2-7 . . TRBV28 CASRIEGYEQYF TGTGCCAGCAGGATCGAGGGCTACGAGCAGTACTTC